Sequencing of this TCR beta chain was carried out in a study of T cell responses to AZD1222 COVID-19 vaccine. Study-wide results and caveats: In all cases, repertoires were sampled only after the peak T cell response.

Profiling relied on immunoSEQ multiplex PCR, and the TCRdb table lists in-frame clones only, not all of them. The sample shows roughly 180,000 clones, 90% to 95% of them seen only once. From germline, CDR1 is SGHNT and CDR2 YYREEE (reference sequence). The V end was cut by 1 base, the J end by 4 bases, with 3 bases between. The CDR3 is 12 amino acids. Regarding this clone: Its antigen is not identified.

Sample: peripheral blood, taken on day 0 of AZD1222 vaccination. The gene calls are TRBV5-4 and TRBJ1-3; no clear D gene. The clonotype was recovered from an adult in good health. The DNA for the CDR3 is TGTGCCAGCAGCTTGAACGGAAACACCATATATTTT. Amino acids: CASSLNGNTIYF. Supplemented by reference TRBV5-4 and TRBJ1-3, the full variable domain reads ETGVTQSPTHLIKTRGQQVTLRCSSQSGHNTVSWYQQALGQGPQFIFQYYREEENGRGNFPPRFSGLQFPNYSSELNVNALELDDSALYLCASSLNGNTIYFGEGSWLTVV.